This TCR beta chain was captured by sequencing in a study of CD8 T cells in Susac syndrome. Sequencing targeted TCR beta in blood CD8+ and CD4+ T cells. Each multiple sclerosis control was a treatment-naive patient with relapsing-remitting disease that was either stable or active. Reverse transcription used roughly 0.45 to 1 ug RNA and random hexamers. By means of immunoSEQ multiplex PCR, TCR beta CDR3 spanning 54 Vbeta and 13 Jbeta underwent amplification. TCRdb redid the calling of the immunoSEQ multiplex PCR reads with MiXCR, one entry per CDR3 protein. The table has some 400,000 distinct CDR3 sequences, approximately 85% seen once. Trimming took 5 bases from V and 6 from J; bases not matched to a gene: 8. CDR1 and CDR2 from the germline V gene are MNHNS and SASEGT. The CDR3 sequence is 16 residues long.

Sequenced: CD8+ T cells from PBMCs. The rearrangement joins TRBV6-1 to TRBJ2-1; 12 bases are a match to TRBD2. The clonotype comes from a human donor with multiple sclerosis. The CDR3, as DNA: TGTGCCAGCAGTCGTCAGACTAGCGGGAGTGGCAATGAGCAGTTCTTC. Protein: CASSRQTSGSGNEQFF.